The next 30 T cell receptor beta chains were all read from a single sample in a study of T-cell memory formation after mild COVID-19. TCRdb re-analysed the 5' RACE reads in MiXCR, keeping a single row per CDR3 protein. Of about 200,000 distinct CDR3 sequences listed, around 18% are singletons. The sequenced material came from PBMCs or a T cell subset sorted from them (not recorded which). These receptors were obtained from an adult woman who had mild COVID-19 (a few samples of this study predate the infection). Cell type and time point are not known.

This clonotype was recorded a few times. The chain is built from TRBV4-3 and TRBJ2-7, with D unclear. Trimming removed 0 bases from V and 3 bases from J, with 6 bases in between. The germline gives CDR1 LGHNA, CDR2 YSLEER. The CDR3 is 13 residues long. CDR3 in amino acids: CASSQDLHYEQYF. In DNA form, the CDR3 reads TGCGCCAGCAGCCAAGATCTGCACTACGAGCAGTACTTC.

The chain couples TRBV7-9 to TRBJ1-6; D not resolved. Germline CDR1 reads SEHNR; CDR2 reads FQNEAQ (reference sequence). Trimming stripped 5 bases from V and 9 bases from J, with 20 bases between. The CDR3 consists of 16 residues. The CDR3 is CASSPHLGLEGSPLHF. The CDR3 DNA reads TGTGCCAGCAGCCCGCACCTAGGACTAGAGGGTTCACCCCTCCACTTT.

This chain joins TRBV5-8 and TRBJ1-1; D is ambiguous. CDR3 length equals 14 residues. CDR1 SGHTS and CDR2 YDEGEE come from the germline V gene. V gave up 5 bases and J gave up 5 bases, with 16 bases separating them. The DNA for the CDR3 is TGTGCCAGCAGGGGCGTGAAAGGGCCGACTGAAGCTTTCTTT. Encoded protein: CASRGVKGPTEAFF.

The V gene is TRBV3-1, the J gene TRBJ2-4; D not certain. This CDR3 spans 15 amino acids. Looked up from germline, CDR1 is LGHDT and CDR2 is YNNKEL (reference sequence). The V and J ends lost 1 base and 5 bases respectively, with 12 bases between them. DNA of the CDR3: TGTGCCAGCAGCCAAGGTAATAGCTACGAAAACATTCAGTACTTC. Residues: CASSQGNSYENIQYF.

The rearrangement joins TRBV15 to TRBJ2-7; 7 positions match TRBD2. Germline V gene lookup returns CDR1 LNHNV and CDR2 YYDKDF (reference sequence). The CDR3 is 13 residues long. V was clipped by 5 bases and J by 3 bases; unmatched bases: 4. CDR3 in amino acids: CATSRGSFYEQYF. DNA for the CDR3: TGTGCCACCAGCCGCGGGAGTTTCTACGAGCAGTACTTC.

Only a few counts were recorded for this clonotype. The genes are TRBV28 and TRBJ2-5; no reliable D call. Germline V gene sequence: CDR1 MDHEN, CDR2 SYDVKM. CDR3 length: 13 residues. The V gene lost 3 bases and the J gene lost 4 bases, with 9 bases spanning the gap. CDR3 region: CASSFHSRETQYF. CDR3 in DNA: TGTGCCAGCAGTTTTCACAGTAGAGAGACCCAGTACTTC.

The chain combines TRBV6-5 with TRBJ1-5; perhaps TRBD1 as D (6 bases). The CDR3 runs to 15 residues. V lost 6 bases, J lost 1 base, and 13 bases lay in between. Germline assignment: CDR1 MNHEY and CDR2 SVGAGI. The chain's CDR3 is CASRNLGASNQPQHF. CDR3 bases: TGTGCCAGCAGAAATCTGGGGGCGAGCAATCAGCCCCAGCATTTT.

The rearrangement links TRBV6-8 to TRBJ1-5, with 8 bases aligning to TRBD1. Trimming removed 4 bases from V and 4 bases from J; junction bases left unmatched: 9. This CDR3 has 16 residues. Germline CDR1 MNHGY, CDR2 SAAAGT. As DNA, the CDR3 is TGTGCCAGCAGTTCCCGGGACAGGCCCACGAATCAGCCCCAGCATTTT. It specifies CASSSRDRPTNQPQHF.

This clonotype was seen more than once but under ten times. This chain uses TRBV4-2 with TRBJ2-7; TRBD1 might be the D (5 bases). V was cut by 0 bases and J by 0 bases, with 12 bases left in between. CDR1 is LGHNA, CDR2 YNFKEQ, per germline. This CDR3 contains 16 residues. CDR3 sequence: CASSQEVRVSSYEQYF. CDR3 nucleotide sequence: TGTGCCAGCAGCCAAGAAGTCAGGGTCTCCTCCTACGAGCAGTACTTC.

This clonotype was picked up a small number of times. CDR3 DNA sequence: TGCGCCAGCAGCTTTTCCCCGGGCGCGACAAATGAGCAGTTCTTC. It encodes CASSFSPGATNEQFF. V usage is TRBV5-1 and J usage is TRBJ2-1; no definite D call. Germline CDR1 reads SGHRS; CDR2 reads YFSETQ. The CDR3 spans 15 residues. The V gene lost 2 bases and the J gene lost 7 bases, with 16 bases spanning the gap.

The J gene is TRBJ1-1, the V gene TRBV5-1; D is possibly TRBD1 (6 bases). CDR1 SGHRS and CDR2 YFSETQ come from the germline V gene. The CDR3 length is 15 residues. The V and J ends lost 4 bases and 2 bases respectively, with 15 bases between them. The CDR3 bases are TGCGCCAGCAGCCTACAGGGACACGCCAACACTGAAGCTTTCTTT. Translating it yields CASSLQGHANTEAFF.

This sequence joins TRBV7-3 and TRBJ2-2; no clear D gene. The CDR3 runs 14 residues. The germline CDR1 and CDR2 sequences are SGHTA and FQGTGA. Between the trimmed V and J ends, which lost 5 bases and 1 base, there was a span of 8 bases. CDR3 amino acids: CASSPSVNTGELFF. The CDR3 DNA reads as TGTGCCAGCAGCCCCTCGGTGAACACCGGGGAGCTGTTTTTT.

This clonotype occurred a few times. This chain joins TRBV5-8 and TRBJ1-2, with D possibly matching TRBD1 (6 bases). This CDR3 has 12 residues. The ends were cut back, 5 bases at V and 8 bases at J, with 13 bases in the middle. From germline, CDR1 is SGHTS and CDR2 YDEGEE. The CDR3 here is CASSLPDRGYTF. The CDR3 nucleotides read TGTGCCAGCAGTTTACCAGACAGGGGCTACACCTTC.

Only a few counts were recorded for this clonotype. The gene calls are TRBV7-9 and TRBJ2-3; TRBD1 aligns across 10 bases. This CDR3 spans 16 amino acids. The V gene's germline CDR1 is SEHNR and CDR2 FQNEAQ (reference sequence). The ends lost 4 bases at V and 6 bases at J; junction bases unmatched: 10. CDR3 in DNA: TGTGCCAGCAGCTCACAGGGGGACAGGGGTTCGGATACGCAGTATTTT. This sequence encodes CASSSQGDRGSDTQYF. Together with reference TRBV7-9 and TRBJ2-3, the CDR3 gives the full variable domain: DTGVSQNPRHKITKRGQNVTFRCDPISEHNRLYWYRQTLGQGPEFLTYFQNEAQLEKSRLLSDRFSAERPKGSFSTLEIQRTEQGDSAMYLCASSSQGDRGSDTQYFGPGTRLTVL.

The CDR3: CATSDSRGTGARNEQFF. The CDR3 bases are TGTGCCACCAGTGATTCCAGGGGGACAGGGGCTCGGAATGAGCAGTTCTTC. The chain uses TRBV24-1 and TRBJ2-1; 10 nucleotides match TRBD1. V was pared by 2 bases and J by 7 bases, with 10 bases of the junction left unmatched. The CDR3 is 17 amino acids. In germline, CDR1 is KGHDR, CDR2 SFDVKD.

The rearrangement joins TRBV29-1 to TRBJ2-3; D could derive from TRBD1 or TRBD2 (6 bases each). V lost 6 bases, J lost 3 bases, and 19 bases lay in between. This CDR3 is built from 15 residues. Germline V lookup: CDR1 SQVTM, CDR2 ANQGSEA. CDR3 sequence: CSVAPTGAVTDTQYF. As DNA, the CDR3 is TGCAGCGTAGCTCCGACGGGGGCAGTAACAGATACGCAGTATTTT.

The chain uses TRBV12-3 or TRBV12-4 and TRBJ2-7, with 7 bases aligning to TRBD2. Unmatched junction bases numbered 6, after V lost 6 bases and J lost 4 bases. This CDR3 has 13 residues. In DNA, the CDR3 is TGTGCCAGCAGATCGGGGGGTGTATACGAGCAGTACTTC. Translating it yields CASRSGGVYEQYF.

This sequence joins TRBV10-3 and TRBJ1-1; 7 bases are a match to TRBD1. Trimming removed 4 bases from V and 3 bases from J; junction bases left unmatched: 2. CDR3 size: 13 residues. Per the germline V gene, CDR1 is ENHRY and CDR2 is SYGVKD. CDR3 in amino acids: CAISGDSYTEAFF. In DNA, the CDR3 is TGTGCCATCAGTGGGGACAGCTACACTGAAGCTTTCTTT.

There are a few counts of this clonotype. The gene calls are TRBV5-1 and TRBJ2-5, with 9 bases identical to TRBD2. The CDR3 spans 17 residues. Germline CDR1 reads SGHRS; CDR2 reads YFSETQ. Unmatched junction bases numbered 13, after V lost 2 bases and J lost 5 bases. The CDR3 region is CASSFRSGRGGLETQYF. The CDR3 DNA follows: TGCGCCAGCAGCTTTCGTTCCGGGCGGGGGGGCCTGGAGACCCAGTACTTC.

The DNA for the CDR3 is TGTGCCACCCAGTCCCAATCAGTCACCGGGGAGCTGTTTTTT. Residues: CATQSQSVTGELFF. The genes are TRBV24-1 and TRBJ2-2; D remains ambiguous. Germline CDR1 reads KGHDR; CDR2 reads SFDVKD. Trimming cost V 9 bases and J 4 bases, with 14 bases left between them. This CDR3 spans 14 amino acids.

This clonotype has only a few counts. This rearrangement joins TRBV3-1 to TRBJ2-3, with 9 nucleotides matching TRBD2. Germline trimming cut 3 bases from V and 2 bases from J; bases unmatched to any gene: 9. The CDR3 has 17 residues. Germline lookup yields CDR1 LGHDT and CDR2 YNNKEL (reference sequence). The CDR3 DNA reads TGTGCCAGCAGCCACTGGTCTAGCGGGATTAACACAGATACGCAGTATTTT. Protein product: CASSHWSSGINTDTQYF.

This clonotype was counted between two and nine times. The genes are TRBV12-3 or TRBV12-4 and TRBJ2-5; D perhaps matches TRBD2 (5 bases). The ends were cut back, 5 bases at V and 2 bases at J, with 12 bases in the middle. The CDR3 loop spans 14 amino acids. CDR3 protein: CASSTERVQETQYF. Written as DNA, the CDR3 is TGTGCCAGCAGTACCGAGAGGGTGCAAGAGACCCAGTACTTC.

The CDR3 DNA reads as TGTGCCAGCACGACAGGGAAACGAGCCAAAAACATTCAGTACTTC. Its translation is CASTTGKRAKNIQYF. The V call is TRBV27, the J call TRBJ2-4; 7 positions agree with TRBD1. J was trimmed by 0 bases and V by 7 bases; bases with no gene match: 6. Germline CDR1 MNHEY, CDR2 SMNVEV (reference sequence). This CDR3 contains 15 residues.

This clonotype was recorded a few times. CDR3 loop: CSALGGFGSELSGNTIYF. Here the CDR3 DNA reads TGCAGTGCCCTCGGGGGGTTCGGCAGCGAACTCTCTGGAAACACCATATATTTT. The gene calls are TRBV20-1 and TRBJ1-3; maybe TRBD1 (5 bases). Germline-derived CDR1 and CDR2 are DFQATT and SNEGSKA (reference sequence). The CDR3 spans 18 residues. V was shortened by 6 bases and J by 0 bases, with 24 bases between the two germline ends.

The chain recombines TRBV7-3 with TRBJ1-1, with TRBD1 as a possible D gene (5 bases). Trimming took off 1 base at V and 5 bases at J, with 14 bases between the two ends. This CDR3 has 15 amino acids. Germline CDR1 and CDR2: SGHTA and FQGTGA. As DNA, the CDR3 is TGTGCCAGCAGCTTAATGGCAGGGTTGGGTACTGAAGCTTTCTTT. Residues: CASSLMAGLGTEAFF. Full variable domain (outside the CDR3, taken from reference TRBV7-3 and TRBJ1-1): GAGVSQTPSNKVTEKGKYVELRCDPISGHTALYWYRQSLGQGPEFLIYFQGTGAADDSGLPNDRFFAVRPEGSVSTLKIQRTERGDSAVYLCASSLMAGLGTEAFFGQGTRLTVV.

The gene calls are TRBV7-2 and TRBJ1-1, with unresolved D. The V gene lost 3 bases and the J gene lost 1 base, with 12 bases spanning the gap. This CDR3 comprises 15 residues. The germline V gene has CDR1 SGHTA and CDR2 FQGNSA. For the CDR3, the DNA is TGTGCCAGCAGCTTTCAGGTGGAAGGGAACACTGAAGCTTTCTTT. Residues: CASSFQVEGNTEAFF.

In this sample, this clonotype turned up a few times. The rearrangement joins TRBV20-1 to TRBJ2-7; 7 nucleotides match TRBD1. The CDR3 loop spans 15 amino acids. Germline lookup yields CDR1 DFQATT and CDR2 SNEGSKA (reference sequence). V was clipped by 4 bases and J by 1 base; unmatched bases: 10. The CDR3 spells CSATERQGSSYEQYF. The CDR3 coding sequence is TGCAGTGCTACGGAAAGACAGGGTAGTTCCTACGAGCAGTACTTC.

About this clonotype: This may be a read error, as it is one base from a much larger clone. The chain joins TRBV4-1 to TRBJ2-1; no reliable D call. V gave up 4 bases and J gave up 7 bases, with 8 bases separating them. The CDR3 is 12 residues long. Germline V gene lookup returns CDR1 MGHRA and CDR2 YSYEKL. CDR3 nucleotide sequence: TGCGCCAGCAGCCGAGATAGGAATGAGCAGTTCTTC. Translation: CASSRDRNEQFF.

V usage is TRBV29-1 and J usage is TRBJ2-7; D uncertain. The CDR3 sequence is 12 residues long. Germline lookup yields CDR1 SQVTM and CDR2 ANQGSEA. V was trimmed by 5 bases and J by 2 bases, leaving 10 bases between them. This chain's CDR3 is CSVIDGTYEQYF. The DNA of the CDR3 is TGCAGCGTTATCGACGGTACCTACGAGCAGTACTTC.

This clonotype was seen only a few times. The chain employs TRBV20-1 and TRBJ1-5, with 10 positions matching TRBD1. V dropped 3 bases and J dropped 0; count of bases not matched to a gene: 5. The germline V gene has CDR1 DFQATT and CDR2 SNEGSKA (reference sequence). The CDR3 has 16 amino acids. CDR3: CSASGDRGNSNQPQHF. The CDR3 DNA reads TGCAGTGCTAGTGGGGACAGGGGTAATAGCAATCAGCCCCAGCATTTT.